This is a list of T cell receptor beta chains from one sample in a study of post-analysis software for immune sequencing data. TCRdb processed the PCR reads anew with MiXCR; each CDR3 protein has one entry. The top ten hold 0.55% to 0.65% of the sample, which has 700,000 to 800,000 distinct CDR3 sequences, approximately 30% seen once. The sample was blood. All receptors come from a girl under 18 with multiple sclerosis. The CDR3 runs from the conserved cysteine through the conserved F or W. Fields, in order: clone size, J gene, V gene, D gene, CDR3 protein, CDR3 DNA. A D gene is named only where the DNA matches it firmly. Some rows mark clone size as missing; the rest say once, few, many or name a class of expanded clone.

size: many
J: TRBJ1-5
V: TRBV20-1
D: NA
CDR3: CSARDLRQSSGNQPQHF
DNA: TGCAGTGCTAGGGACCTCCGACAAAGCTCGGGCAATCAGCCCCAGCATTTT

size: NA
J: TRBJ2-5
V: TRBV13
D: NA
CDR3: CASSSETTPQETQYF
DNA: TGTGCCAGCAGCTCCGAAACGACACCCCAAGAGACCCAGTACTTC

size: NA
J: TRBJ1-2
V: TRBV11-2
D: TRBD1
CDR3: CASSQHNPDRAGGYTF
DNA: TGTGCCAGCAGCCAACACAACCCCGACAGGGCTGGCGGCTACACCTTC

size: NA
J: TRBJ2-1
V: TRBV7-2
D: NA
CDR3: CASSKYSGVILDNEQFF
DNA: TGTGCCAGCAGCAAATACTCCGGGGTAATCTTGGACAATGAGCAGTTCTTC

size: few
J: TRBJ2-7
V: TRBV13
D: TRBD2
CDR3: CASSSGRGVIHEQYF
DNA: TGTGCCAGCAGCTCCGGACGGGGGGTTATCCACGAGCAGTACTTC

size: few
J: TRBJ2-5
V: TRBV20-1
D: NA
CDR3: CSAPPETRGETQYF
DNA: TGCAGTGCGCCGCCCGAGACCCGAGGGGAGACCCAGTACTTC

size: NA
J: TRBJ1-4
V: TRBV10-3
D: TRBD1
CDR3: CAISDNTGGDEKLFF
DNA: TGTGCCATCAGTGACAATACAGGGGGCGATGAAAAACTGTTTTTT

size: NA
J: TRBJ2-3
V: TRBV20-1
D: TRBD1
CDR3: CRAAATGLTDTQYF
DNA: TGCAGGGCCGCCGCGACAGGGCTCACAGATACGCAGTATTTT

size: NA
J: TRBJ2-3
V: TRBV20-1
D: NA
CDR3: CSARDPSRGSHTQYF
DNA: TGCAGTGCTAGAGACCCTAGTAGGGGTAGTCATACGCAGTATTTT

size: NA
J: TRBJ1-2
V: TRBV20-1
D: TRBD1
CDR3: CSAEDRGIGYTF
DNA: TGCAGTGCTGAGGACAGGGGCATTGGCTACACCTTC

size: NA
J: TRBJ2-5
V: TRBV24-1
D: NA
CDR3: CATSDSSLETQYF
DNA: TGTGCCACCAGTGATTCCAGTTTGGAGACCCAGTACTTC

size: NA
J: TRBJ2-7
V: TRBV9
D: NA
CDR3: CASSVSSSYEQYF
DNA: TGTGCCAGCAGCGTCAGTAGCTCCTACGAGCAGTACTTC

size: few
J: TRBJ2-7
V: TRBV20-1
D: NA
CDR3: CSARLQTPTYEQYF
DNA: TGCAGTGCTAGATTACAGACTCCGACCTACGAGCAGTACTTC

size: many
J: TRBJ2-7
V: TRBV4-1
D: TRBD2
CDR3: CASSQEGLAAYEQYF
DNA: TGCGCCAGCAGCCAAGAGGGGCTAGCGGCTTACGAGCAGTACTTC

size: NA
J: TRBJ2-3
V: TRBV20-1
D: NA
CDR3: CSLEGGTDTQYF
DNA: TGCAGTCTGGAGGGGGGCACAGATACGCAGTATTTT

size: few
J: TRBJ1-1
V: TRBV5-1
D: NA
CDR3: CASALNTEAFF
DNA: TGCGCCAGCGCCCTGAACACTGAAGCTTTCTTT

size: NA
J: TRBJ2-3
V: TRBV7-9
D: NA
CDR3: CASSLDEDTQYF
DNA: TGTGCCAGCAGCTTAGACGAAGATACGCAGTATTTT

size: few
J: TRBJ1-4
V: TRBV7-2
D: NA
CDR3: CASSQNRRVGNEKLFF
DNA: TGTGCCAGCAGCCAAAACCGGAGGGTCGGTAATGAAAAACTGTTTTTT

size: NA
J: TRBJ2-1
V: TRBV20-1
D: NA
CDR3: CSAKDISSYNEQFF
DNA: TGCAGTGCCAAAGATATCTCCTCCTACAATGAGCAGTTCTTC

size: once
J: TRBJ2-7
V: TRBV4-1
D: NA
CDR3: CASSQFEGENEQYF
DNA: TGCGCCAGCAGCCAATTCGAGGGGGAGAACGAGCAGTACTTC

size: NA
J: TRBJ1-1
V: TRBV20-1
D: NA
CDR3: CSARVSTDKRFF
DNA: TGCAGTGCTAGAGTTAGCACGGACAAGAGATTCTTT

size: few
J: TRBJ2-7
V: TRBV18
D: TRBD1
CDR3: CASSTGEQGYEQYF
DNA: TGTGCCAGCTCAACAGGGGAACAGGGGTACGAGCAGTACTTC

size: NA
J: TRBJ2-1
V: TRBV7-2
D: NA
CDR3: CASRRDPREAHGYNEQFF
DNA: TGTGCCAGCAGACGAGACCCGAGGGAGGCGCATGGGTACAATGAGCAGTTCTTC

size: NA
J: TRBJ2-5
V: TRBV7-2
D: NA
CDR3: CASSLGTRLGYF
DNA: TGTGCCAGCAGCCTCGGGACGAGACTCGGGTACTTC

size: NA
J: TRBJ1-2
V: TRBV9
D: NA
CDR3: CASSVGDDPGYTF
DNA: TGTGCCAGCAGCGTAGGTGACGATCCTGGCTACACCTTC

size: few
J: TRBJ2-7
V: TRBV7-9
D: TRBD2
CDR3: CASSSHGTSDDEQYF
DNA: TGTGCCAGCAGCTCCCACGGGACTAGTGACGACGAGCAGTACTTC

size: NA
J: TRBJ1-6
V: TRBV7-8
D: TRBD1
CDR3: CASGITTGAGSPLHF
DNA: TGTGCCAGCGGCATCACGACAGGGGCTGGTTCACCCCTCCACTTT

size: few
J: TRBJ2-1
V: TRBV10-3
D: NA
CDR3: CAISAGPYNEQFF
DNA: TGTGCCATCAGTGCTGGCCCTTACAATGAGCAGTTCTTC

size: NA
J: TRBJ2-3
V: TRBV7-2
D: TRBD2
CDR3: CASSLGFSGSPNRWDTQYF
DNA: TGTGCCAGCAGCTTAGGTTTTAGCGGGAGCCCAAATCGGTGGGATACGCAGTATTTT

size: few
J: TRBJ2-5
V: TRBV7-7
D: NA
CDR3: CASSRREGDKETQYF
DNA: TGTGCCAGCAGCCGCAGGGAAGGGGATAAAGAGACCCAGTACTTC

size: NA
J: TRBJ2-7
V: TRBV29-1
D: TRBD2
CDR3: CSARRAGANYEQYF
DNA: TGCAGCGCCCGCCGAGCGGGGGCAAACTACGAGCAGTACTTC

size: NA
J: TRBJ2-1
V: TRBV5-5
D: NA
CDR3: CASGGGLSYNEQFF
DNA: TGTGCCAGCGGGGGGGGCCTCTCCTACAATGAGCAGTTCTTC

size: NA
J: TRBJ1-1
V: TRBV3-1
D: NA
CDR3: CASSQVQLNTEAFF
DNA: TGTGCCAGCAGCCAAGTTCAGCTGAACACTGAAGCTTTCTTT

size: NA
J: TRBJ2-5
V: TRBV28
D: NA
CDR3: CASRPMGRGQETQYF
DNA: TGTGCCAGCAGGCCTATGGGCAGGGGCCAAGAGACCCAGTACTTC

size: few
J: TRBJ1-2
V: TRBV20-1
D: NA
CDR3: CGTLDRAYGYTF
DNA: TGCGGCACTCTGGACCGCGCCTATGGCTACACCTTC